The rows below give T cell receptor beta chains drawn from one sample of a study of blood T cell repertoires in COVID-19. Repertoires were generated with immunoSEQ multiplex PCR, while TCRdb's copy carries only in-frame clones and drops some. This table has 200,000 or so clones, roughly 80% appearing once. The sequenced sample consisted of peripheral blood. These receptors all stem from a woman under 40 with acute or convalescent COVID-19. Both conserved end residues are part of each CDR3.

V	J	CDR3
TRBV4-3	TRBJ1-1	CASTLGVPPFEAFF
TRBV2	TRBJ2-6	CASSDGQAGLSGANVLTF
TRBV4-3	TRBJ2-6	CASSQDGRAGANVLTF
TRBV6-2/TRBV6-3	TRBJ2-7	CASSYPDRALGGYEQYF
TRBV11-2	TRBJ2-7	CASSSPGQGPYEQYF
TRBV5-4	TRBJ1-2	CASSFINYGYTF
TRBV7-2	TRBJ2-1	CASSLGTAYNEQFF
TRBV19	TRBJ1-2	CASSIDFSGSNYGYTF
TRBV4-2	TRBJ2-6	CASSQEGGAGANVLTF
TRBV2	TRBJ2-1	CASSDSQVRNEQFF
TRBV7-2	TRBJ2-3	CASSKRGLAGAADTQYF